This TCR beta chain was obtained from a study of beta chain features in type 1 diabetes (dated by TCRdb to the late 2010s). In terms of the full investigation: Patients and healthy donors did not differ in mean age, gender distribution, total cell number or subset yield. Naive and central memory subsets were obtained from all 30 or so donors, but regulatory and stem cell-like memory subsets were isolated from only 8 patients and roughly eight healthy donors. In the study, TCRB repertoires of sorted circulating CD4+ T cell subsets from recently diagnosed type 1 diabetes patients were compared with those of matched healthy donors. A total of approximately 110,000,000 sorted cells were examined across all samples, and a strong correlation was observed between cell number per subset and RNA yield. Results the study describes overall, beyond this receptor: PCR may preferentially amplify shorter templates, but because patient and control samples were amplified and corrected together, any resulting skew would affect both groups equally. The naive, central memory and regulatory TCRB repertoires appeared to resemble one another more closely among patients than among healthy donors. Only small numbers of individuals were included in the HLA sub-analyses, which left unresolved whether HLA type had any influence on TCRB rearrangement. In all four CD4+ subsets, TCRB CDR3 length was moderately but significantly shorter in type 1 diabetes patients. Fewer insertions and more nucleotide deletions at VDJ recombination sites were observed in patients with type 1 diabetes, implying thymic rearrangement abnormalities. Because cDNA was sequenced instead of genomic DNA, activated cells with high expression could be over-represented, although the groups did not differ in activation or CD3 levels.

From each donor, a single peripheral blood sample of 95 to 150 mL on average was drawn into heparinised tubes. A BD FACSAria II was used to sort naive, central memory, regulatory and stem cell-like memory CD4+ T cells with a panel that included CD45RO, CCR7, CD25, CD127, CD95 and CD27. Purity was above 95% for every sorted population. PBMCs were separated immediately by Lymphoprep density gradient centrifugation and were stained directly, without being cultured. So that batch effects would be minimized, each experiment stained and sorted samples in pairs, pairing one healthy donor with one patient. The entire amount of isolated RNA was reverse transcribed using the High Capacity cDNA Reverse Transcription Kit, so the sequenced TCRB transcripts were expressed ones. Deep immunoSEQ sequencing was performed on naive, central memory and regulatory T cell samples, with an average of roughly 3.6 million total reads per sample. Sorted cells were lysed in RLT buffer, and RNA was extracted using DNase-treated RNeasy Micro or Mini kits according to cell number. Each cell subset was processed on its own to prevent cross-contamination, while patient and healthy donor samples were processed together. TCRB sequences were amplified from cDNA with the immunoSEQ multiplex PCR, producing 87-bp fragments spanning the CDR3 region. The amplicons were sequenced using the Illumina HiSeq platform. Per the source publication's procedure: Synthetic template baselines were used to correct PCR bias computationally, reads within Hamming distance 2 were collapsed together, and singletons that could not be merged were discarded. Reads were aligned against IMGT to assign V, D and J genes, CDR3 length and insertions or deletions at six rearrangement sites. Within each subset, clonotype counts were normalized to the number of sorted cells before true diversity and Gini coefficients were calculated with the tcR R package. The overlap coefficient, calculated on TCRB nucleotide sequences, was used to quantify repertoire sharing. As stored in TCRdb, this immuneACCESS dataset retains in-frame rearrangements with V and J assigned. A fraction of the clones does not appear; measured against another copy, unresolved V genes explain less than half of the discrepancy, and the remainder lacks a known reason. V, J and clone size derive from that table, while D and trimming were established from the DNA sequence. This sample has fewer than 150,000 clones in its table, and 6.9% of those were observed once. The ten largest make up roughly 1.5% of the sample.

In this sample, this clone turned up a few times. Its cognate antigen has yet to be identified. Per-base quality was not reported, and no clone a single base away is much larger than it. The receptor was isolated from a woman aged 25 to 39 in good health. Sequencing was carried out using central memory CD4+ T cells from blood.

The DNA is as follows: TGTGCCAGCAGTCCGGGACTTATGGAGGGGGAGCTGTTTTTT. This is translated as CASSPGLMEGELFF. This chain joins TRBV9 to TRBJ2-2; a tentative D call is TRBD2 (6 bases match). Sequences SGDLS (CDR1) and YYNGEE (CDR2) are obtained from the germline V gene. The CDR3, from cysteine to phenylalanine, totals 14 residues. The CDR3 DNA has 42 bases and is translated from base 1. The germline ends are 16 bases apart after V is trimmed by 5 bases and J by 8 bases.